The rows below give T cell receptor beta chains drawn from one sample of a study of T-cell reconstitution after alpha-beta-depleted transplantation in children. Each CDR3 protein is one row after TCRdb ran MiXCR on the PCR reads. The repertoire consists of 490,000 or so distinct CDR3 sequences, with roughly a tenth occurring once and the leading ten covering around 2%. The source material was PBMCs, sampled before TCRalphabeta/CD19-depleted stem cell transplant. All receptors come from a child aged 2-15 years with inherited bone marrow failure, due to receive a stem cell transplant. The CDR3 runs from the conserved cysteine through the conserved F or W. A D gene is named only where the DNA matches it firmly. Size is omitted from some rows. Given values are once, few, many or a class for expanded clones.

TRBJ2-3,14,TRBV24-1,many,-,TGTGCCACCAGTGCTGTCACTAGCACAGATACGCAGTATTTT,CATSAVTSTDTQYF
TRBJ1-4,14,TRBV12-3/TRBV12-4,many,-,TGTGCCAGCAGTTTAGTCGGGGGTGATGAAAAACTGTTTTTT,CASSLVGGDEKLFF
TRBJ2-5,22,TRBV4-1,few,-,TGCGCCAGCAGCCAAGAGATAAAGGAAAGGGACAGGGTGACGGGAGGGCAGGAGACCCAGTACTTC,CASSQEIKERDRVTGGQETQYF
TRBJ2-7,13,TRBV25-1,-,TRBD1,TGTGCCAGCAGACAGGGGGCTAGGTACGAGCAGTACTTC,CASRQGARYEQYF
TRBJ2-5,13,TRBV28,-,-,TGTGCCAGCAGCCACCTAAGCATGGAGACCCAGTACTTC,CASSHLSMETQYF
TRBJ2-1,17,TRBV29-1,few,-,TGCAGCGTTGAAGATCAAGGCCGTACGGGGCCCTATTTTGAGCAGTTCTTC,CSVEDQGRTGPYFEQFF
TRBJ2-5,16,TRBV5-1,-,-,TGCGCCAGCAGCCTGTTTTCAGGGCAGAAGGCAGAGACCCAGTACTTC,CASSLFSGQKAETQYF
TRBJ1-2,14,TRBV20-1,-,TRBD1,TGCAGTGCTCCCCGGGACAGGGGTAACTATGGCTACACCTTC,CSAPRDRGNYGYTF
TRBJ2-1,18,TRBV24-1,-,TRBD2,TGTGCCACCAGTGACCCCACTAGCGGGAGGGGCTCCTACAATGAGCAGTTCTTC,CATSDPTSGRGSYNEQFF
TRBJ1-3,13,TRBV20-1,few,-,TGCAGTGCTAGAAGCCGGACTGGAAACACCATATATTTT,CSARSRTGNTIYF
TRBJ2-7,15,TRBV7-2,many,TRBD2,TGTGCCAGCAGCCGGACTAGCGGGAGTCTTTACGAGCAGTACTTC,CASSRTSGSLYEQYF
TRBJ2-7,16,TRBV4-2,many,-,TGTGCCAGCAGCAGAGAGGGACGCGGAGGGTCCTACGAGCAGTACTTC,CASSREGRGGSYEQYF
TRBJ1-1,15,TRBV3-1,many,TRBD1,TGTGCCAGCAGCCCTAACAGGGGAGCTAACACTGAAGCTTTCTTT,CASSPNRGANTEAFF
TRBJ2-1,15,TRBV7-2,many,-,TGTGCCAGCAGCTTAGCTAGCGGATGGTACAATGAGCAGTTCTTC,CASSLASGWYNEQFF
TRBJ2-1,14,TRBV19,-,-,TGTGCCAGTAAACTGGGCGGGATTGGGAATGAGCAGTTCTTC,CASKLGGIGNEQFF
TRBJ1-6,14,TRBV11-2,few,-,TGTGCCAGCAGCTTAACCGGGGCAGGGCTACCCCTCCACTTT,CASSLTGAGLPLHF
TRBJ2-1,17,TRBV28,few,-,TGTGCCAGCACTAACGCACCGGGGGTAGCGCCGCGGAATGAGCAGTTCTTC,CASTNAPGVAPRNEQFF
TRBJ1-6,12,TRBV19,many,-,TGTGCCAGTTCGCAGGGAAATTCACCCCTCCACTTT,CASSQGNSPLHF
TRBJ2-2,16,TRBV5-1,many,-,TGCGCCAGCAGCGTTAGACCTCCTCAGAACACCGGGGAGCTGTTTTTT,CASSVRPPQNTGELFF
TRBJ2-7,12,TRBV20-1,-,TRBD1,TGCAGTGCTACCGGGACAGCCGACGAGCAGTACTTC,CSATGTADEQYF
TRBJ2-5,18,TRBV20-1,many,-,TGCAGTGCTCCCCGCGTTGGGGTATTAGCGCCTGCTAGAGAGACCCAGTACTTC,CSAPRVGVLAPARETQYF
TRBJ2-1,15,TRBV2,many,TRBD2,TGTGCCAGCAGTCTAGCGGGACTCTCCTACAATGAGCAGTTCTTC,CASSLAGLSYNEQFF
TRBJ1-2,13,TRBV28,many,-,TGTGCCAGCAGTATAGGACAGTACTATGGCTACACCTTC,CASSIGQYYGYTF
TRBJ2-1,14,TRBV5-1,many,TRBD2,TGCGCCAGCAGGGGGACTAGCGGTTCTTCTGAGCAGTTCTTC,CASRGTSGSSEQFF